This is a list of T cell receptor beta chains from one sample in a study of graft-versus-host responses after intestinal transplantation. Generated by immunoSEQ multiplex PCR, the TCRdb table keeps only in-frame clones and is missing some. The sample has some 96,000 clones, 90% seen once. The specimen comprised PBMCs, sampled about 440 days after intestinal transplant. The source is a human patient who received an intestinal transplant, so some T cells may come from the graft donor. Both conserved end residues are part of each CDR3. A D gene is named only where the DNA matches it firmly. Some rows mark clone size as missing; the rest say once, few, many or name a class of expanded clone.

d_gene: .
j_gene: TRBJ1-2
v_gene: TRBV6-1
abundance: .
CDR3nt: TGTGCCAGCAGTGAAGCGCTTGACAGATCCAACTATGGCTACACCTTC
CDR3aa: CASSEALDRSNYGYTF

d_gene: TRBD1
j_gene: TRBJ1-2
v_gene: TRBV9
abundance: .
CDR3nt: TGTGCCAGCAGCGTTGGGGACAGGGGCGGCTACACCTTC
CDR3aa: CASSVGDRGGYTF

d_gene: TRBD1
j_gene: TRBJ1-3
v_gene: TRBV14
abundance: once
CDR3nt: TGTGCCAGCAGCTCAAGCCGTAACAGGGGGCTGGGAAACACCATATATTTT
CDR3aa: CASSSSRNRGLGNTIYF

d_gene: TRBD1
j_gene: TRBJ1-1
v_gene: TRBV5-1
abundance: once
CDR3nt: TGCGCCAGCAGCCACAGGGCAGGACAGGGGGCTGGGAACACTGAAGCTTTCTTT
CDR3aa: CASSHRAGQGAGNTEAFF

d_gene: .
j_gene: TRBJ2-7
v_gene: TRBV9
abundance: .
CDR3nt: TGTGCCAGCAGCGCCGCAGGGTCCTCCTACGAGCAGTACTTC
CDR3aa: CASSAAGSSYEQYF

d_gene: .
j_gene: TRBJ2-3
v_gene: TRBV19
abundance: .
CDR3nt: TGTGCCAGTAGTACCCTAGGCACAGATACGCAGTATTTT
CDR3aa: CASSTLGTDTQYF

d_gene: .
j_gene: TRBJ2-5
v_gene: TRBV10-3
abundance: .
CDR3nt: TGTGCCATCAGTGAAAGGGACGTGAAACAAGAGACCCAGTACTTC
CDR3aa: CAISERDVKQETQYF

d_gene: .
j_gene: TRBJ2-5
v_gene: TRBV5-1
abundance: once
CDR3nt: TGCGCCAGCAGCTTGGGTGGGGGTTCCAACGGGGAGACCCAGTACTTC
CDR3aa: CASSLGGGSNGETQYF

d_gene: .
j_gene: TRBJ1-1
v_gene: TRBV7-9
abundance: .
CDR3nt: TGTGCCAGCAGCTCCACAGCGGACACTGAAGCTTTCTTT
CDR3aa: CASSSTADTEAFF

d_gene: TRBD2
j_gene: TRBJ2-7
v_gene: TRBV14
abundance: once
CDR3nt: TGTGCCAGCAGCCCTTGGACTAGTATCTACAAGCAGTACTTC
CDR3aa: CASSPWTSIYKQYF

d_gene: TRBD2
j_gene: TRBJ2-3
v_gene: TRBV29-1
abundance: .
CDR3nt: TGCAGCTCCCGCGGGGGGCCTAGCACAGATACGCAGTATTTT
CDR3aa: CSSRGGPSTDTQYF

d_gene: .
j_gene: TRBJ1-1
v_gene: TRBV6-6
abundance: .
CDR3nt: TGTGCCAGCAGTTACTCGCGGGGTTTCGCTGAAGCTTTCTTT
CDR3aa: CASSYSRGFAEAFF

d_gene: .
j_gene: TRBJ1-1
v_gene: TRBV12-2
abundance: medium-sized
CDR3nt: TGTGCAAGTCGCTTAAATCCAGGGCCATTCAACACTGAAGCTTTCTTT
CDR3aa: CASRLNPGPFNTEAFF

d_gene: TRBD1
j_gene: TRBJ1-1
v_gene: TRBV10-3
abundance: .
CDR3nt: TGTGCCGTCAGTGACCCGGGACAGGGACGGACTGAAGCTTTCTTT
CDR3aa: CAVSDPGQGRTEAFF

d_gene: .
j_gene: TRBJ2-2
v_gene: TRBV7-3
abundance: once
CDR3nt: TGTGCCAGCAGTCAAGGCAGGGAAACCGGGGAGCTGTTTTTT
CDR3aa: CASSQGRETGELFF

d_gene: .
j_gene: TRBJ2-7
v_gene: TRBV5-5
abundance: .
CDR3nt: TGTGCCAGCAGCTGGGGAACCGGGTCCTACGAGCAGTACTTC
CDR3aa: CASSWGTGSYEQYF

d_gene: .
j_gene: TRBJ1-2
v_gene: TRBV6-5
abundance: .
CDR3nt: TGTGCCAGCACCCAGACGGGGTATGGCTACACCTTC
CDR3aa: CASTQTGYGYTF

d_gene: .
j_gene: TRBJ2-2
v_gene: TRBV6-1
abundance: .
CDR3nt: TGTGCCAGCAGGGAGACAGGAATTGGCACCGGGGAGCTGTTTTTT
CDR3aa: CASRETGIGTGELFF

d_gene: .
j_gene: TRBJ2-2
v_gene: TRBV9
abundance: .
CDR3nt: TGTGCCAGCGGGCCGGGCGCGCAAGCCGGGGAGCTGTTTTTT
CDR3aa: CASGPGAQAGELFF

d_gene: .
j_gene: TRBJ2-1
v_gene: TRBV5-1
abundance: .
CDR3nt: TGCGCCAGCAGCTACACGGGGGCCCAAAACAATGAGCAGTTCTTC
CDR3aa: CASSYTGAQNNEQFF

d_gene: TRBD1
j_gene: TRBJ2-2
v_gene: TRBV6-4
abundance: .
CDR3nt: TGTGCCAGCAGGGGGGACAGAGACACCGGGGAGCTGTTTTTT
CDR3aa: CASRGDRDTGELFF

d_gene: .
j_gene: TRBJ2-2
v_gene: TRBV6-6
abundance: .
CDR3nt: TGTGCCAGCAGTTACTCGGAGGGGCGAGGCACCGGGGAGCTGTTTTTT
CDR3aa: CASSYSEGRGTGELFF

d_gene: .
j_gene: TRBJ1-2
v_gene: TRBV29-1
abundance: .
CDR3nt: TGCAGCGTTGAAGGATGGCCGGGGGGGGACTATGGCTACACCTTC
CDR3aa: CSVEGWPGGDYGYTF

d_gene: .
j_gene: TRBJ1-1
v_gene: TRBV5-1
abundance: once
CDR3nt: TGCGCCAGCAGCTTGTGGGGAATGAACACTGAAGCTTTCTTT
CDR3aa: CASSLWGMNTEAFF

d_gene: TRBD1
j_gene: TRBJ1-1
v_gene: TRBV7-2
abundance: .
CDR3nt: TGTGCCAGCAGCCTCCTAGGGACAGGCTACACTGAAGCTTTCTTT
CDR3aa: CASSLLGTGYTEAFF

d_gene: .
j_gene: TRBJ1-3
v_gene: TRBV7-9
abundance: .
CDR3nt: TGTGCCAGCAGCTTAGCAAGGGGCACCGGAAACACCATATATTTT
CDR3aa: CASSLARGTGNTIYF

d_gene: .
j_gene: TRBJ1-1
v_gene: TRBV13
abundance: .
CDR3nt: TGTGCCAGCACCCCCAAGCTGGGGGGCACTGAAGCTTTCTTT
CDR3aa: CASTPKLGGTEAFF

d_gene: TRBD1
j_gene: TRBJ1-3
v_gene: TRBV13
abundance: .
CDR3nt: TGTGCCAGCAGCGGGACAGGTTACTCTGGAAACACCATATATTTT
CDR3aa: CASSGTGYSGNTIYF

d_gene: .
j_gene: TRBJ2-5
v_gene: TRBV11-2
abundance: .
CDR3nt: TGTGCCAGCAGCCAGCAGGGGCAAGAGACCCAGTACTTC
CDR3aa: CASSQQGQETQYF

d_gene: .
j_gene: TRBJ2-7
v_gene: TRBV5-6
abundance: .
CDR3nt: TGTGCCAGCAGCTGGGGGACGGTGCCCTTGGGGCAGTACTTC
CDR3aa: CASSWGTVPLGQYF

d_gene: .
j_gene: TRBJ2-2
v_gene: TRBV5-1
abundance: .
CDR3nt: TGCGCCAGCAGCCCGGGGTTCACGAACACCGGGGAGCTGTTTTTT
CDR3aa: CASSPGFTNTGELFF

d_gene: .
j_gene: TRBJ1-1
v_gene: TRBV7-9
abundance: .
CDR3nt: TGTGCCAGCAGCTCCCCGGCGGGGAACACTGAAGCTTTCTTT
CDR3aa: CASSSPAGNTEAFF

d_gene: TRBD1
j_gene: TRBJ2-7
v_gene: TRBV9
abundance: .
CDR3nt: TGTGCCAGCAGCGCAGGACAGGCCTCCTACGAGCAGTACTTC
CDR3aa: CASSAGQASYEQYF

d_gene: .
j_gene: TRBJ1-1
v_gene: TRBV27
abundance: .
CDR3nt: TGTGCCAGCAGAGCAGGGAGGGCGGGCACTGAAGCTTTCTTT
CDR3aa: CASRAGRAGTEAFF

d_gene: .
j_gene: TRBJ2-5
v_gene: TRBV27
abundance: .
CDR3nt: TGTGCCAGCAGCGGGGTGGCCCGAGGAGGAAACCAAGAGACCCAGTACTTC
CDR3aa: CASSGVARGGNQETQYF

d_gene: .
j_gene: TRBJ1-6
v_gene: TRBV2
abundance: .
CDR3nt: TGTGCCAGCAGTGAAAGGGACACCTCCTATAATTCACCCCTCCACTTT
CDR3aa: CASSERDTSYNSPLHF

d_gene: TRBD2
j_gene: TRBJ2-1
v_gene: TRBV5-6
abundance: .
CDR3nt: TGTGCCAGCAGCTTGGCCTTTAGCGGGGGGGCAGGCAATGAGCAGTTCTTC
CDR3aa: CASSLAFSGGAGNEQFF

d_gene: TRBD1
j_gene: TRBJ1-1
v_gene: TRBV9
abundance: once
CDR3nt: TGTGCCAGCAGCTTAGGGACAGGCAACACTGAAGCTTTCTTT
CDR3aa: CASSLGTGNTEAFF

d_gene: .
j_gene: TRBJ2-5
v_gene: TRBV5-6
abundance: .
CDR3nt: TGTGCCAGCAGCGAGTCGCCCAGACCCCAAGAGACCCAGTACTTC
CDR3aa: CASSESPRPQETQYF

d_gene: TRBD1
j_gene: TRBJ1-6
v_gene: TRBV19
abundance: .
CDR3nt: TGTGCCAGTAGACCCTATCGGGACAGGGAGAATTCACCCCTCCACTTT
CDR3aa: CASRPYRDRENSPLHF

d_gene: .
j_gene: TRBJ2-7
v_gene: TRBV6-6
abundance: once
CDR3nt: TGTGCCAGCAGTTACGCCAAGGGGCACCCTTACGAGCAGTACTTC
CDR3aa: CASSYAKGHPYEQYF

d_gene: TRBD2
j_gene: TRBJ2-7
v_gene: TRBV4-2
abundance: .
CDR3nt: TGTGCCAGCAGCCGGGAGCGGGGGGCCTACGAGCAGTACTTC
CDR3aa: CASSRERGAYEQYF

d_gene: .
j_gene: TRBJ1-2
v_gene: TRBV5-1
abundance: .
CDR3nt: TGCGCCAGCAGCTTGGGCGGTGGCTACACCTTC
CDR3aa: CASSLGGGYTF

d_gene: TRBD2
j_gene: TRBJ2-5
v_gene: TRBV9
abundance: .
CDR3nt: TGTGCCAGCAGCGCCGGACTAGCGGTACAAGAGACCCAGTACTTC
CDR3aa: CASSAGLAVQETQYF

d_gene: .
j_gene: TRBJ2-7
v_gene: TRBV11-1
abundance: .
CDR3nt: TGTGCCAGCAGCAAATACTCGGGGTCCTACGAGCAGTACTTC
CDR3aa: CASSKYSGSYEQYF

d_gene: .
j_gene: TRBJ2-7
v_gene: TRBV11-3
abundance: .
CDR3nt: TGTGCCAGCAGCTTAGGGCACCTGGGGGAGCAGTACTTC
CDR3aa: CASSLGHLGEQYF

d_gene: .
j_gene: TRBJ1-1
v_gene: TRBV10-3
abundance: .
CDR3nt: TGTGCCATCAGTGCGGGGGGCCCGAACACTGAAGCTTTCTTT
CDR3aa: CAISAGGPNTEAFF

d_gene: .
j_gene: TRBJ2-3
v_gene: TRBV29-1
abundance: .
CDR3nt: TGCAGCGTTGGTACAGATACGCAGTATTTT
CDR3aa: CSVGTDTQYF

d_gene: .
j_gene: TRBJ2-7
v_gene: TRBV20-1
abundance: .
CDR3nt: TGCAGTGCTAGAGGGGGCGGCGAGCAGTACTTC
CDR3aa: CSARGGGEQYF

d_gene: TRBD1
j_gene: TRBJ1-3
v_gene: TRBV7-9
abundance: .
CDR3nt: TGTGCCAGCAGCTTAGTCGCAGGGGGCGGAAACACCATATATTTT
CDR3aa: CASSLVAGGGNTIYF

d_gene: TRBD1
j_gene: TRBJ1-5
v_gene: TRBV5-1
abundance: .
CDR3nt: TGCGCCAGCAGCAGACGCCGCGGACAGGGTAAAATTCAGCCCCAGCATTTT
CDR3aa: CASSRRRGQGKIQPQHF

d_gene: TRBD2
j_gene: TRBJ2-3
v_gene: TRBV7-3
abundance: .
CDR3nt: TGTGCCAGCAGCTTGACGGGACTAGCGGGGGGCTTAGATACGCAGTATTTT
CDR3aa: CASSLTGLAGGLDTQYF

d_gene: .
j_gene: TRBJ1-2
v_gene: TRBV7-2
abundance: .
CDR3nt: TGTGCCAGCAGCCCTCGACAGGTAGCTAACTATGGCTACACCTTC
CDR3aa: CASSPRQVANYGYTF

d_gene: .
j_gene: TRBJ2-7
v_gene: TRBV7-9
abundance: .
CDR3nt: TGTGCCAGCAGCTTTTTGGTGGCGGCCGAGCAGTACTTC
CDR3aa: CASSFLVAAEQYF

d_gene: .
j_gene: TRBJ2-5
v_gene: TRBV2
abundance: .
CDR3nt: TGTGCCAGCAGTGTCACCGGGGACCTCGTGGCCCAGTACTTC
CDR3aa: CASSVTGDLVAQYF

d_gene: TRBD1
j_gene: TRBJ1-1
v_gene: TRBV6-1
abundance: .
CDR3nt: TGTGCCAGCAGTGGACGGACAGGGGTAAGAACTGAAGCTTTCTTT
CDR3aa: CASSGRTGVRTEAFF

d_gene: .
j_gene: TRBJ1-1
v_gene: TRBV9
abundance: .
CDR3nt: TGTGCCAGCAGCACCCACAATGGGGGGGTGCGGGACACTGAAGCTTTCTTT
CDR3aa: CASSTHNGGVRDTEAFF